This T cell receptor (beta chain) was obtained from a study of blood T cell repertoires in COVID-19. On the study more broadly: There were acute and convalescent COVID-19 samples, and they came from the United States, Italy and Spain.

Trimming shortened V by 3 bases and J by 5 bases, and 17 bases separated the two germline ends. CDR3 length equals 16 residues. Per the study methods: Nucleated cell counts were estimated from reference gene primer amplification. Clones were sequenced by immunoSEQ multiplex PCR, and TCRdb holds only the in-frame ones, with some missing. V and J calls and clone size follow that table, whereas D and trimming were derived from the DNA. The table includes about 190,000 clones, approximately 78% detected once. The chain joins TRBV23-1 to TRBJ2-1; perhaps TRBD2 as D (6 bases). TRBV23-1 carries the ORF label, with uncertain function. The receptor's source is a woman aged 45-59 years who had recovered from COVID-19. Specimen: PBMCs or T cells enriched from blood (not recorded which). The DNA of the CDR3 is TGCGCCAGCAGTCATCCCAGCGGGTGGTTTAACAATGAGCAGTTCTTC. Protein product: CASSHPSGWFNNEQFF.